The 27 T cell receptor beta chains presented below share a single source sample, sequenced in a study of shared clonotypes between healthy human individuals. CD45RO-negative, CCR7-positively selected cells formed the naive CD8 fraction, excluding terminally differentiated effector memory CD45RA+ cells. Sequencing was performed with immunoSEQ multiplex PCR; in TCRdb, only in-frame clones are kept and a portion is missing. Among approximately 810,000 clones, 80% to 95% were seen once, and the ten largest hold about 25%. The source material was naive CD8+ T cells sorted from blood. The source of these receptors is a man younger than 40 in good health.

The rearrangement links TRBV9 to TRBJ2-2, with D maybe TRBD2 (5 bases). Trimming left V 5 bases short and J 6 bases short, with 8 bases between. This CDR3 has 12 amino acids. CDR1 and CDR2 from the germline V gene are SGDLS and YYNGEE. The DNA for the CDR3 is TGTGCCAGCAGGAGAGGGCCCGGGGAGCTGTTTTTT. This gives the protein CASRRGPGELFF.

The V and J genes are TRBV19 and TRBJ2-7; tentatively, D is TRBD2 (8 bases). The CDR3 has 15 residues. Trimming shortened V by 6 bases and J by 4 bases, and 19 bases separated the two germline ends. Germline CDR1 LNHDA, CDR2 SQIVND (reference sequence). Here the CDR3 DNA reads TGTGCCAGTAGCGCGGCGGGGGGACAGCGATACGAGCAGTACTTC. This encodes CASSAAGGQRYEQYF.

V and J are TRBV30 and TRBJ1-1, with D tentatively TRBD1 (6 bases). Germline CDR1 GTSNPN, CDR2 SVGIG (reference sequence). The CDR3 extends over 12 amino acids. The ends were cut back, 2 bases at V and 4 bases at J, with 8 bases in the middle. The CDR3 coding sequence is TGTGCCTGGAGTCCGACAGGCACTGAAGCTTTCTTT. Protein: CAWSPTGTEAFF.

The chain joins TRBV7-6 to TRBJ2-7; D is possibly TRBD2 (6 bases). The germline V and J ends were trimmed by 5 bases and 2 bases, with 16 bases remaining between them. There are 15 residues in the CDR3. CDR1 SGHVS and CDR2 FNYEAQ come from the germline V gene. CDR3 in DNA: TGTGCCAGCAGCCCTGGAGGGGACCGAGCCTACGAGCAGTACTTC. Translation gives CASSPGGDRAYEQYF.

V usage is TRBV5-1 and J usage is TRBJ2-1, with 14 positions matching TRBD2. Trimming took 3 bases from V and 6 from J; bases not matched to a gene: 5. Looked up from germline, CDR1 is SGHRS and CDR2 is YFSETQ. The CDR3 contains 16 residues. The CDR3 region has the DNA TGCGCCAGCAGCTCGGGACTAGCGGGAGTAGGCAATGAGCAGTTCTTC. Its translation is CASSSGLAGVGNEQFF.

This chain connects TRBV6-5 to TRBJ1-1; D gene ambiguous. Germline V CDR1 and CDR2: MNHEY, SVGAGI. Between the trimmed V and J ends, which lost 6 bases and 5 bases, there was a span of 10 bases. The CDR3 covers 12 residues. The CDR3 here is CASSPDVTEAFF. The CDR3 DNA sequence: TGTGCCAGCAGCCCTGACGTTACTGAAGCTTTCTTT.

The chain combines TRBV15 with TRBJ1-5; TRBD1 is a possible D gene (5 bases). The CDR3 consists of 13 residues. Germline V gene data show CDR1 as LNHNV and CDR2 as YYDKDF (reference sequence). Trimming took off 8 bases at V and 3 bases at J, with 11 bases between the two ends. CDR3 bases: TGTGCCACCTCAGGACAAAACAATCAGCCCCAGCATTTT. This translates into CATSGQNNQPQHF.

The chain carries TRBV28 and TRBJ2-7, with TRBD2 as a possible D gene (6 bases). V was shortened by 1 base and J by 2 bases, with 12 bases between the two germline ends. The V gene's germline CDR1 is MDHEN and CDR2 SYDVKM. The CDR3 covers 15 residues. CDR3 residues: CASSLLGTATYEQYF. CDR3 DNA: TGTGCCAGCAGTTTATTAGGGACTGCTACCTACGAGCAGTACTTC.

V gene TRBV29-1 combines with J gene TRBJ1-1; TRBD1 might be the D (5 bases). V was cut by 7 bases and J by 1 base, with 16 bases left in between. The CDR3 runs 14 residues. In germline, CDR1 is SQVTM, CDR2 ANQGSEA. This chain's CDR3 is CSGRDLGTNTEAFF. The DNA for the CDR3 is TGCAGCGGCCGGGACTTGGGGACGAACACTGAAGCTTTCTTT.

This chain uses TRBV4-1 with TRBJ2-7; a possible D gene is TRBD1 (5 bases). The CDR3 has 13 residues. Germline CDR1 MGHRA, CDR2 YSYEKL. V shed 4 bases and J shed 4 bases, with 11 bases lying between them. The CDR3 DNA sequence: TGCGCCAGCAGCCGTGGTGGGGCTTACGAGCAGTACTTC. Residues: CASSRGGAYEQYF.

The chain links TRBV29-1 to TRBJ2-2; tentative D call: TRBD2 (5 bases). The CDR3 is made up of 13 amino acids. CDR1 and CDR2 from the germline V gene are SQVTM and ANQGSEA. Trimming took 7 bases from V and 6 from J, leaving 15 bases between them. CDR3 sequence reads: CSAIPGEAGELFF. The CDR3 DNA reads as TGCAGCGCGATCCCCGGGGAAGCCGGGGAGCTGTTTTTT.

The chain is built from TRBV28 and TRBJ1-1; 7 bases match TRBD1. Trimming cost V 6 bases and J 4 bases; bases outside gene matches: 8. CDR1 MDHEN and CDR2 SYDVKM come from the germline V gene. The CDR3 contains 14 residues. Here the CDR3 DNA reads TGTGCCAGCAGACTTAGGGGGCTTGGCACTGAAGCTTTCTTT. Translated, it gives CASRLRGLGTEAFF.

The chain carries TRBV7-9 and TRBJ2-5; a weak D match, TRBD1 (6 bases). The length of the CDR3 is 13 residues. Trimming removed 2 bases at V and 5 bases at J, with 9 bases between. Germline values: CDR1 SEHNR, CDR2 FQNEAQ (reference sequence). CDR3 nucleotide sequence: TGTGCCAGCAGCTTACAGGGGAGTGAGACCCAGTACTTC. This sequence encodes CASSLQGSETQYF. The whole variable domain, filled in from reference TRBV7-9 and TRBJ2-5, reads DTGVSQNPRHKITKRGQNVTFRCDPISEHNRLYWYRQTLGQGPEFLTYFQNEAQLEKSRLLSDRFSAERPKGSFSTLEIQRTEQGDSAMYLCASSLQGSETQYFGPGTRLLVL.

The chain uses TRBV29-1 and TRBJ2-1, with 8 nucleotides matching TRBD1. After removal of 2 bases from V and 0 bases from J, the junction contained 3 bases not matched to a gene. Germline V lookup: CDR1 SQVTM, CDR2 ANQGSEA. The CDR3 is 15 residues long. The CDR3 DNA is TGCAGCGTTGAACGGACAGGGCTCTCCTACAATGAGCAGTTCTTC. Translated, it gives CSVERTGLSYNEQFF.

The chain has TRBV4-1 and TRBJ2-1; D remains unclear. There are 11 residues in the CDR3. The ends were cut back, 3 bases at V and 4 bases at J, with 1 base in the middle. The V gene's germline CDR1 is MGHRA and CDR2 YSYEKL. The CDR3, as DNA: TGCGCCAGCAGCCATTACAATGAGCAGTTCTTC. Translation: CASSHYNEQFF.

The chain employs TRBV27 and TRBJ2-1; D may be TRBD1 (5 bases). V shed 6 bases and J shed 7 bases, with 10 bases lying between them. Germline CDR1 MNHEY, CDR2 SMNVEV (reference sequence). The CDR3 is 12 amino acids. The CDR3 loop reads CASRWGPNEQFF. CDR3 coding DNA: TGTGCCAGCAGATGGGGCCCAAATGAGCAGTTCTTC.

V is TRBV27 and J is TRBJ2-1; 7 bases line up with TRBD2. V lost 5 bases and J lost 7; bases outside the gene matches: 11. Germline loops: CDR1 MNHEY, CDR2 SMNVEV (reference sequence). The CDR3 is 15 amino acids. In DNA form, the CDR3 reads TGTGCCAGCAGTCCTCTCCCGGGACTAACTAATGAGCAGTTCTTC. Translating gives CASSPLPGLTNEQFF.

This rearrangement joins TRBV7-9 to TRBJ1-3; D is uncertain. The germline gives CDR1 SEHNR, CDR2 FQNEAQ (reference sequence). The CDR3 has 12 amino acids. Trimming stripped 7 bases from V and 4 bases from J, with 8 bases between. CDR3 amino acids: CASTIGGNTIYF. CDR3 sequence (DNA): TGTGCCAGCACTATCGGGGGAAACACCATATATTTT.

J is TRBJ2-1 and V is TRBV14; 11 nucleotides align to TRBD1. The CDR3 runs to 23 residues. V trimming: 3 bases; J trimming: 2 bases; junction bases outside the gene matches: 24. CDR1 SGHDN and CDR2 FVKESK come from the germline V gene. CDR3 protein: CASSHPRTGGQGFMASPYNEQFF. CDR3 bases: TGTGCCAGCAGCCACCCGAGGACAGGGGGCCAAGGCTTTATGGCGTCCCCCTACAATGAGCAGTTCTTC.

The table lists this clone with a count of one. The CDR3 sequence: CASIRDRSYNEQFF. CDR3 coding DNA: TGTGCCAGCATAAGGGACAGGTCCTACAATGAGCAGTTCTTC. The chain uses TRBV2 and TRBJ2-1; 8 bases are shared with TRBD1. Germline V gives CDR1 SNHLY, CDR2 FYNNEI. Trimming at V came to 7 bases and at J to 1 base, leaving 3 bases not matched to a gene. The CDR3 consists of 14 residues.

This clone has only one observation. This chain uses TRBV10-3 with TRBJ2-3; maybe TRBD1 (5 bases). V was cut by 2 bases and J by 3 bases, with 27 bases left in between. CDR3 size: 20 residues. The germline gives CDR1 ENHRY, CDR2 SYGVKD. CDR3 sequence (DNA): TGTGCCATCAGTGAGCCTATAGTGCAAGGGGAAAGAGGTGGGACAGATACGCAGTATTTT. The encoded protein is CAISEPIVQGERGGTDTQYF.

Notes on this clone: The same CDR3 arises from other DNA sequences in this sample as well. CDR3 amino acids: CASSTWTGDEQYF. CDR3 nucleotide sequence: TGTGCCAGTAGTACCTGGACAGGGGACGAGCAGTACTTC. The V and J genes are TRBV19 and TRBJ2-7; 9 bases line up with TRBD1. V was clipped by 4 bases and J by 5 bases; unmatched bases: 3. Germline values: CDR1 LNHDA, CDR2 SQIVND (reference sequence). CDR3 length equals 13 residues. Full variable domain (outside the CDR3, taken from reference TRBV19 and TRBJ2-7): DGGITQSPKYLFRKEGQNVTLSCEQNLNHDAMYWYRQDPGQGLRLIYYSQIVNDFQKGDIAEGYSVSREKKESFPLTVTSAQKNPTAFYLCASSTWTGDEQYFGPGTRLTVT.

The chain couples TRBV4-1 to TRBJ1-1, with TRBD1 as a possible D gene (5 bases). Trimming stripped 8 bases from V and 1 base from J, with 14 bases between. From germline, CDR1 is MGHRA and CDR2 YSYEKL. The CDR3 has 14 amino acids. The CDR3 region has the DNA TGCGCCAGCCACCCGGGACGGCAGAACACTGAAGCTTTCTTT. It is translated as CASHPGRQNTEAFF.

This chain uses TRBV9 with TRBJ1-1; 8 bases match TRBD1. The CDR3 covers 16 residues. V was clipped by 4 bases and J by 1 base; unmatched bases: 9. CDR1 is SGDLS, CDR2 YYNGEE, per germline. CDR3 protein: CASSPRQGSGNTEAFF. CDR3 DNA: TGTGCCAGCAGCCCTCGACAGGGGTCCGGGAACACTGAAGCTTTCTTT.

This clone was observed once. The DNA for the CDR3 is TGTGCTAGTGGTTCTTCGGAGGGGGATGAGACCCAGTACTTC. It encodes CASGSSEGDETQYF. The chain is built from TRBV12-5 and TRBJ2-5; D could derive from TRBD1 or TRBD2 (6 bases each). This CDR3 region has 14 residues. Germline CDR1 is LGHNT and CDR2 is FRNRAP. V lost 4 bases to trimming and J lost 5 bases, with 14 bases between them.

The chain recombines TRBV7-9 with TRBJ2-3; 7 bases match TRBD1. The V gene's germline CDR1 is SEHNR and CDR2 FQNEAQ (reference sequence). The CDR3 length is 16 residues. J gave up 5 bases and V 1 base, and 9 bases lay outside the gene matches. The CDR3 sequence: CASSLVDRDGVDTQYF. CDR3 nucleotides: TGTGCCAGCAGCTTAGTAGACAGGGACGGGGTAGATACGCAGTATTTT.

The CDR3 protein is CASSDILGLALTYEQYF. The CDR3 nucleotides are TGTGCCAGCAGTGACATCCTGGGACTAGCTCTTACCTACGAGCAGTACTTC. The V gene is TRBV6-1, the J gene TRBJ2-7; TRBD2 agrees at 9 bases. Germline V gene lookup returns CDR1 MNHNS and CDR2 SASEGT. After removal of 3 bases from V and 2 bases from J, the junction contained 11 bases not matched to a gene. The CDR3 extends over 17 amino acids.